This T cell receptor beta chain is from a study of shared clonotypes between healthy human individuals (dated by TCRdb to about 2020). For the study in its entirety: Two women and a few men aged 18 to 49 years were included in the cohort. For each donor, CD4 naive and CD4 memory were each given three plates, CD8 naive was given two plates, and CD8 memory was given one plate. To estimate repertoire size and how much clonotypes are shared between individuals, the study performed deep sequencing of blood TCR repertoires from roughly five healthy adults. Different laboratories and diverse techniques were used to prepare libraries and sequence TCR repertoires, to increase sequencing depth and limit assay-specific biases. Between about 0.85 and 9.5 billion PBMCs per donor were obtained by leukapheresis. The research as a whole found: Even with the large sequencing depth, rarefaction of the sorted-subset datasets indicated that sequencing was incomplete. Sampling was limited to blood, and TCR repertoires in tissue likely differ from TCR repertoires in blood. When a handful of donors were compared, the shared fraction of clonotypes was roughly 4.8% for naive CD4, 3.5% for naive CD8, 2% to 2.5% for memory CD4, and approximately 0.4% for memory CD8. Based on pairwise subsampling, the degree of clonotype sharing among donors was expected to be affected by sequencing depth. The small number of donors limited the genetic and exposure-history diversity represented. Estimated clonotype richness was generally larger for naive than for memory subsets. Compared with non-shared clonotypes, the clonotypes found in all four sorted-subset donors had higher generation probabilities.

Using the deep immunoSEQ assay, TCR CDR3 regions were amplified from genomic DNA by multiplex PCR. Extracted genomic DNA from each cell subset was spread evenly across all wells of several immunoSEQ 96-well plates, with each plate serving as a replicate. For sorted subsets, 200 to 250 ng of genomic DNA, equivalent to roughly 30,000 T cell genomes, went into each replicate PCR. Purified libraries were quantified with a Qubit 3.0 fluorometer, sized on a Bioanalyzer 2100, and re-quantified with the KAPA Library Quantification kit. Every immunoSEQ 96-well plate was sequenced on a separate single-read 150-cycle Illumina NextSeq 550 flow cell. As for the original processing: Because only junctional sequences without quality scores were contained in the immunoSEQ output, filtering matching that applied to full-length reads could not be performed. Sequences were annotated with PyIR, a Python wrapper for IgBLAST v1.9, using IMGT germline references to assign V/J genes and CDR3. Reads were removed for weak V/J assignments (E-value above 1e-6), missing CDR3, stop codons, out-of-frame junctions, or ambiguous translated residues. V3J clonotypes were defined as sequences sharing the same inferred V gene, J gene, and CDR3 amino acid sequence. The percentage overlap between two repertoires was calculated by dividing the number of shared unique clonotypes by the size of the smaller repertoire. RTK rarefaction, the Chao1 estimator, and Recon v2.1 estimates of unobserved clonotypes were used to assess repertoire richness. For all TCRbeta clonotypes obtained by the gDNA method from four donors, generation probabilities were computed with OLGA. TCRdb provides this immuneACCESS table in a form limited to in-frame rearrangements. Some clones are lacking; in checked studies, under half of them reflect an unresolved V gene, and why the rest are absent is not known. The V and J calls and clone size were taken over from that table, and D and trimming were inferred from the DNA. The sample yields roughly 2.2 million clones; more than 80% were counted once. About 0.37% of the sample rests with the top ten.

The donors were healthy, HIV-negative adults who had no recently reported acute infections or vaccinations. All donors were Caucasian adults living in Nashville, Tennessee, USA. Magnetic negative selection was used to enrich CD4+ T cells, after which naive cells were positively selected on CD45RA and the negative fraction became the memory subset. Blood was collected by leukapheresis, and PBMCs were isolated by Ficoll-Histopaque density gradient centrifugation and then cryopreserved in liquid nitrogen vapor phase. Analytical flow cytometry was used to check the purity and quantity of every magnetically sorted T cell population. Genomic DNA was isolated from each sorted fraction and quantified by UV absorbance on a Nanodrop 2000c. Comment on this clone: The clone's antigen remains unknown. Base qualities are not at hand, and no much larger clone is one base apart. This specimen includes other DNA sequences encoding the same CDR3.

Reading from cysteine to phenylalanine, the CDR3 counts 11 amino acids. Solely the CDR3 DNA is kept, with 33 bases framed from the first base. Trimming costs V 5 bases and J 1 base, and their ends lie 5 bases apart. The germline V gene specifies SQVTM as CDR1 and ANQGSEA as CDR2. The chain is made from TRBV29-1 and TRBJ2-5, with no D gene named confidently. This receptor was identified in a man between 18 and 29 years old in good health. Some clones in this sample may be carry-over from other donors' samples. The material sequenced was naive CD4+ T cells from PBMCs. The cell subset or site label on this specimen signifies: CD45RA+ positively selected. In nucleotides, the sequence is TGCAGCGTTACACCCCAAGAGACCCAGTACTTC. The encoded protein is CSVTPQETQYF. The full variable domain, completed from the reference TRBV29-1 and TRBJ2-5 proteins outside the CDR3, reads SAVISQKPSRDICQRGTSLTIQCQVDSQVTMMFWYRQQPGQSLTLIATANQGSEATYESGFVIDKFPISRPNLTFSTLTVSNMSPEDSSIYLCSVTPQETQYFGPGTRLLVL.